A single sample is the source of the 18 T cell receptor beta chains below, sequenced in a study of cytomegalovirus exposure and HLA in healthy donors. The PCR used 60 Vbeta and 13 Jbeta primers. The table came from immunoSEQ multiplex PCR; TCRdb's copy has only in-frame clones and leaves some out. The table records 150,000 to 200,000 clones, 62% of them present only once. What was sequenced was PBMCs. Receptors were obtained from a man aged 40-55 years in good health and CMV-seronegative.

The V call is TRBV5-1, the J call TRBJ1-2; D is undetermined. Germline V gene lookup returns CDR1 SGHRS and CDR2 YFSETQ. The CDR3 is made up of 15 amino acids. Trimming pared 0 bases from V and 2 bases from J, leaving 11 bases between. CDR3 nucleotide sequence: TGCGCCAGCAGCTTGGAGCAGGCGCCAAACTATGGCTACACCTTC. Translated, it gives CASSLEQAPNYGYTF.

The CDR3 DNA reads as TGCGCCAGCAGCCAAGAACGAGGGCCTTACAATGAGCAGTTCTTC. Its protein is CASSQERGPYNEQFF. The chain couples TRBV4-3 to TRBJ2-1, with a tentative D call TRBD2 (5 bases). Trimming removed 0 bases from V and 4 bases from J, with 10 bases in between. Per germline, CDR1 LGHNA and CDR2 YSLEER. This CDR3 is 15 amino acids long.

This rearrangement joins TRBV6-6 to TRBJ2-5, with TRBD1 as a possible D gene (5 bases). Trimming cost V 5 bases and J 0 bases, with 7 bases left between them. Per germline, CDR1 MNHNY and CDR2 SVGAGI (reference sequence). The CDR3 loop spans 13 amino acids. The CDR3 here is CASSVTDQETQYF. CDR3 DNA sequence: TGTGCCAGCAGTGTGACAGACCAAGAGACCCAGTACTTC.

The chain recombines TRBV7-9 with TRBJ1-5; 9 bases fit TRBD1. Germline V lookup: CDR1 SEHNR, CDR2 FQNEAQ (reference sequence). CDR3 length: 16 amino acids. V shed 2 bases, J shed 2 bases, and the junction held 4 bases outside the gene matches. CDR3 in DNA: TGTGCCAGCAGCTTACAGACAGGGGGGGGCAATCAGCCCCAGCATTTT. Translated, it gives CASSLQTGGGNQPQHF.

This clone showed up just a few times. The rearrangement links TRBV2 to TRBJ1-1; the match to TRBD1 covers 10 bases. Germline V lookup: CDR1 SNHLY, CDR2 FYNNEI. The J segment lost 5 bases and the V segment lost 7 bases, leaving 7 bases of the junction unmatched. CDR3 length: 14 residues. DNA for the CDR3: TGTGCCAGCACCGTGACAGGGGGCAGAACTGAAGCTTTCTTT. It specifies CASTVTGGRTEAFF.

Only a few counts were recorded for this clone. This chain joins TRBV30 and TRBJ1-1; D call uncertain. V was clipped by 7 bases and J by 11 bases, with 20 bases between them. CDR3 length: 12 residues. Germline values: CDR1 GTSNPN, CDR2 SVGIG (reference sequence). As DNA, the CDR3 is TGTGCCTCCCAACCGGGAAACCTCGCGGCTTTCTTT. It yields the protein CASQPGNLAAFF.

V usage is TRBV28 and J usage is TRBJ2-2, with 8 bases matching TRBD1. Germline V gene data show CDR1 as MDHEN and CDR2 as SYDVKM. This CDR3 region has 15 residues. V shed 5 bases, J shed 6 bases, and the junction held 8 bases outside the gene matches. The DNA for the CDR3 is TGTGCCAGCAGTCCCCGGACAGGGTTTCCCGGGGAGCTGTTTTTT. It translates to CASSPRTGFPGELFF.

The chain has TRBV30 and TRBJ1-2; 10 nucleotides agree with TRBD1. Looked up from germline, CDR1 is GTSNPN and CDR2 is SVGIG (reference sequence). The CDR3 totals 14 residues. With V trimmed by 0 bases and J by 6 bases, 4 bases remained unmatched. The CDR3 loop is CAWSVTGQGNGYTF. The CDR3 nucleotides are TGTGCCTGGAGTGTAACGGGACAGGGGAATGGCTACACCTTC.

The chain is built from TRBV6-1 and TRBJ2-7; TRBD2 agrees at 10 bases. V lost 7 bases, J lost 2 bases, and 8 bases stayed unmatched. The CDR3 runs 15 residues. Germline CDR1 and CDR2: MNHNS and SASEGT. The CDR3 bases are TGTGCCAGCAACAAGGGACTAGCGAGAGCCTACGAGCAGTACTTC. It codes for CASNKGLARAYEQYF.

This clone was detected a few times. The chain employs TRBV6-1 and TRBJ1-4, with D tentatively TRBD1 (6 bases). The CDR3 runs to 18 residues. Trimming left V 0 bases short and J 7 bases short, with 21 bases between. CDR1 and CDR2 from the germline V gene are MNHNS and SASEGT. CDR3 region: CASSEAVGRGDRREKLFF. Written as DNA, the CDR3 is TGTGCCAGCAGTGAAGCGGTAGGCAGGGGCGATAGACGTGAAAAACTGTTTTTT.

The rearrangement uses TRBV7-9 and TRBJ2-1; D is perhaps TRBD2 (6 bases). The CDR3 is made up of 16 amino acids. CDR1 and CDR2 (germline): SEHNR, FQNEAQ (reference sequence). The germline V and J ends were trimmed by 2 bases and 5 bases, with 16 bases remaining between them. CDR3 sequence (DNA): TGTGCCAGCAGCTTAAGGGCGGGGCTAGCCGACAATGAGCAGTTCTTC. The encoded protein is CASSLRAGLADNEQFF.

This clone was counted a few times. The chain recombines TRBV19 with TRBJ1-1, with 8 bases that match TRBD1. After removal of 5 bases from V and 3 bases from J, the junction contained 11 bases not matched to a gene. Germline CDR1 is LNHDA and CDR2 is SQIVND (reference sequence). The CDR3 runs 16 residues. The CDR3 bases are TGTGCCAGTAGTCTACCGACAGGGGTGGGGGACACTGAAGCTTTCTTT. Translation gives CASSLPTGVGDTEAFF.

The chain combines TRBV9 with TRBJ2-3; 9 bases agree with TRBD1. From germline, CDR1 is SGDLS and CDR2 YYNGEE. The CDR3 totals 16 residues. Trimming removed 2 bases from V and 3 bases from J; junction bases left unmatched: 7. Here the CDR3 reads CASSVNTGQGTDTQYF. The DNA for the CDR3 is TGTGCCAGCAGCGTCAATACGGGACAGGGTACAGATACGCAGTATTTT.

This clone has a handful of counts. The rearrangement links TRBV10-3 to TRBJ2-5, with D tentatively TRBD2 (5 bases). V was clipped by 6 bases and J by 4 bases, with 15 bases between them. In germline, CDR1 is ENHRY, CDR2 SYGVKD. The CDR3 runs to 14 residues. The CDR3 nucleotides are TGTGCCATCAGCCCCGGACTGGGTGCAGAGACCCAGTACTTC. Translating it yields CAISPGLGAETQYF.

The chain combines TRBV5-5 with TRBJ2-2; the D gene is possibly TRBD2 (6 bases). CDR3 size: 16 residues. V dropped 0 bases and J dropped 2 bases, with 11 bases sitting between them. Germline V CDR1 and CDR2: SGHKS, YYEKEE (reference sequence). The CDR3 sequence: CASSLESGTNTGELFF. In nucleotides, the CDR3 is TGTGCCAGCAGCTTGGAATCAGGGACTAACACCGGGGAGCTGTTTTTT. The variable domain in full, with the rest retrieved from reference TRBV5-5 and TRBJ2-2, is DAGVTQSPTHLIKTRGQQVTLRCSPISGHKSVSWYQQVLGQGPQFIFQYYEKEERGRGNFPDRFSARQFPNYSSELNVNALLLGDSALYLCASSLESGTNTGELFFGEGSRLTVL.

The chain couples TRBV7-9 to TRBJ1-4, with TRBD1 matching 8 bases. Germline V gene sequence: CDR1 SEHNR, CDR2 FQNEAQ (reference sequence). Trimming removed 3 bases from V and 8 bases from J; junction bases left unmatched: 8. This CDR3 has 15 residues. CDR3 sequence: CASSLSTGGYEKLFF. CDR3 nucleotide sequence: TGTGCCAGCAGCTTGTCAACAGGGGGATACGAAAAACTGTTTTTT.

This clone has just a few counts. The chain has TRBV5-1 and TRBJ1-2; possible D gene TRBD1, 6 bases. In germline, CDR1 is SGHRS, CDR2 YFSETQ. Trimming removed 7 bases at V and 7 bases at J, with 29 bases between. CDR3 length: 17 residues. CDR3 nucleotide sequence: TGCGCCAGCTCTTCCAACGGTCGGGGGGCGCGGATCGGTGGCTACACCTTC. Translating gives CASSSNGRGARIGGYTF.

This clone was counted once. The same CDR3 is also encoded by other DNA sequences in this sample. The rearrangement links TRBV6-4 to TRBJ2-2; 8 bases are shared with TRBD1. The junction had 1 base not matched to a gene; V was cut back by 6 bases and J by 1 base. CDR1 MRHNA and CDR2 SNTAGT come from the germline V gene. CDR3 length: 14 residues. The CDR3 region has the DNA TGTGCCAGCAGAGGACAGGGGAACACCGGGGAGCTGTTTTTT. Its translation is CASRGQGNTGELFF.